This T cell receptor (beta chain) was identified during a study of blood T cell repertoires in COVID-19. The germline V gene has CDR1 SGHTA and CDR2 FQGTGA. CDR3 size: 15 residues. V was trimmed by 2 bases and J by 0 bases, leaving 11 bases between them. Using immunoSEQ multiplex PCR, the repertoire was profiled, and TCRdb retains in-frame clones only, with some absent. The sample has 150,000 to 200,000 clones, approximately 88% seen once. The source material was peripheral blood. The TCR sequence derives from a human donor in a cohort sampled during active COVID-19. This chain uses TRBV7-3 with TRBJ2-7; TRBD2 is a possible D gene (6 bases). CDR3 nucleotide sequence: TGTGCCAGCAGCTTATACCGGGAGAGCTCCTACGAGCAGTACTTC. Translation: CASSLYRESSYEQYF.